This T cell receptor beta chain originates from a study of blood T cells in healthy people across ages (dated by TCRdb to the mid-2010s). Turning to the overall study: In model experiments, template switching captured roughly one uniquely barcoded TCR beta cDNA molecule for every two T cells. Using deep sequencing normalized with unique cDNA molecular identifiers, the study measured how TCR beta repertoire diversity changes with age. The donors were divided into four age groups: young (average about 16 years), middle-aged (approximately 39), aged (approximately 62) and long-lived (82). To avoid experimental bias, donors of different ages were distributed randomly across sequencing lanes. The study analyzed two additional independent replicas of 1 million unique cDNA reads from the same blood draw for two donors, one aged 18 to 30 and one aged 80 or older. Results the study describes overall, beyond this receptor: Bulk unsorted PBMC profiling prevented conclusive comparison of naive and antigen-experienced compartments. Donor CMV infection status was unknown, potentially confounding age-related changes in expanded clonotypes. Observed TCR beta diversity per million T cells fell roughly linearly with age, and a significant reduction was already apparent by age roughly 40. Compared with the aged group, more naive CD4+ T cells, fewer expanded clones and increased TCR diversity were shown by the long-lived group, suggesting age selection. Estimates of total diversity based on one million sequenced T cells were regarded as lower bounds and as underestimates. A strong correlation was found between observed TCR beta diversity and the percentage of naive T cells measured by flow cytometry.

The 40 or so donors, aged about 6 to 100 years, were systemically healthy Caucasian individuals from Russia. Approximately 9.3 milliliters of peripheral blood were drawn from each donor into EDTA-treated Vacutainer tubes. Ficoll-Paque density-gradient centrifugation was used to isolate PBMCs, with at least 6.5 million obtained per sample. Trizol reagent was used to extract total RNA from PBMCs, with at least 5 micrograms per sample. For every donor, flow cytometry on a PBMC aliquot measured the percentage of naive CD45RAhigh/CD27high T cells. Library generation was performed with 5' RACE. The second PCR ran for about 6 to 11 cycles and used a J-beta primer mix along with a sample-barcoded 5' primer. Each TCR beta cDNA molecule received a unique molecular identifier from a template-switch 5' adaptor carrying 12 random nucleotides. At least 2.5 million CDR3-containing paired-end reads were obtained from each sample. First-strand cDNA synthesis was performed from all RNA using the Mint cDNA synthesis kit, with priming by a TRBC-specific oligonucleotide. After uracil-DNA glycosylase treatment, a first 18-cycle PCR used universal primers M1SS and BC2_uni_R on all cDNA. The paper's processing steps were these. For normalization, 1 million high-quality reads were randomly selected from each sample, with every read carrying a distinct molecular identifier. Instead of being binned into consensus sequences, reads with shared molecular identifiers were discarded. CDR3 identification, clonotype clustering and error correction used MiTCR with a Q25 quality threshold and the strictest error-elimination algorithm. A nonparametric unseen species model with Euler transformation was used to estimate a lower bound on total TCR beta diversity. TCRdb's own reprocessing of the public reads used fastp at Q25 and MiXCR and kept productive beta chains. Rows merge per CDR3 protein into single entries with the most common DNA and genes. These V and J calls are TCRdb output, not the study's own analysis. The sample table records around 2 million distinct CDR3 sequences; about 39% of these occur just once. The ten largest clones add up to approximately 22% of the sample.

The V end loses 4 bases and the J end loses 9 bases, and a stretch of 16 bases separates them. The CDR1 and CDR2 encoded by the germline V gene are SGHTA and FQGTGA. Inclusive of the bounding cysteine and phenylalanine, the CDR3 is 14 residues long. Of the read, only the CDR3 DNA is kept; its 42 bases are in frame from base 1. Details on this clonotype: Its specific antigen is unknown. No much larger clonotype is one base removed from it; base qualities were not supplied.

This TCR derives from a human donor in good health. Rearrangement joined TRBV7-3 to TRBJ2-1; the D gene is possibly TRBD1, with 6 bases matching. Sequencing was performed on blood. The DNA is as follows: TGTGCCAGCAGCTCCGGTGGGGGCTGGGGTGAGCAGTTCTTC. This is translated as CASSSGGGWGEQFF.